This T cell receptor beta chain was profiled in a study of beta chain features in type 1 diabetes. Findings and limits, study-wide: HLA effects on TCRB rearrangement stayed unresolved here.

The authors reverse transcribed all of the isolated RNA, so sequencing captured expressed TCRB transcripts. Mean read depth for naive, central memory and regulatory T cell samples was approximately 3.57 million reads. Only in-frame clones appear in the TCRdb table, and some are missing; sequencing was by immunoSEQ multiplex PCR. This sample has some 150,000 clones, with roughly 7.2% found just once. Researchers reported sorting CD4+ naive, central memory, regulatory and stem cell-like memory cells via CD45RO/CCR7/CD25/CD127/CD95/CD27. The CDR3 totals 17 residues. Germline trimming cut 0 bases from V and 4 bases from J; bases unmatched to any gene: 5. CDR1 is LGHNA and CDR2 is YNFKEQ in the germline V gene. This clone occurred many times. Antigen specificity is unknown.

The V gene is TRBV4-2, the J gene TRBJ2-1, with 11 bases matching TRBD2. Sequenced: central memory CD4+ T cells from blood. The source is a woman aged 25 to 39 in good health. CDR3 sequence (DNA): TGTGCCAGCAGCCAAGATCGGGCTAGCGGGAGGTACAATGAGCAGTTCTTC. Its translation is CASSQDRASGRYNEQFF.